Given below is one TCR beta chain in context. The antigen is not known. These data originate in a study of immune evolution from preneoplasia to lung adenocarcinoma. Study outcomes and limitations: Highest clonality occurred in KRAS-mutant, not EGFR-mutant or double wild-type, nodules.

Libraries were prepared by immunoSEQ multiplex PCR; TCRdb keeps only in-frame clonotypes and omits some of them. This table holds 6,300 or so clones, approximately 88% found once. The clonotype originates from a donor at least 70 years old with lung adenocarcinoma. Material: FFPE lung adenocarcinoma in situ tissue.

CDR3 sequence (DNA): TGCGCCAGCAGCTTGGACACTCCTAGCACAGATACGCAGTATTTT. Its protein product is CASSLDTPSTDTQYF. The rearrangement links TRBV5-1 to TRBJ2-3; no reliable D call. V lost 0 bases and J lost 0, with 8 bases in between. The CDR3 runs 15 residues. Germline values: CDR1 SGHRS, CDR2 YFSETQ.